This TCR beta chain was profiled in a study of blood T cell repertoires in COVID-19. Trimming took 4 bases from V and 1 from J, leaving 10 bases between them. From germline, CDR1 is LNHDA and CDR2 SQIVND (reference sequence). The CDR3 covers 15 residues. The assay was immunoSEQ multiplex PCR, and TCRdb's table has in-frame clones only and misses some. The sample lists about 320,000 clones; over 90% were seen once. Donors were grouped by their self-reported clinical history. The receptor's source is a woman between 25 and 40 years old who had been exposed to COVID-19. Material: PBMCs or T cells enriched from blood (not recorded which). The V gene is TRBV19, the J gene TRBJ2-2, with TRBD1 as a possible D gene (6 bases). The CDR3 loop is CASSRFRGNTGELFF. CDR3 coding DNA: TGTGCCAGTAGTAGGTTCAGGGGGAACACCGGGGAGCTGTTTTTT.